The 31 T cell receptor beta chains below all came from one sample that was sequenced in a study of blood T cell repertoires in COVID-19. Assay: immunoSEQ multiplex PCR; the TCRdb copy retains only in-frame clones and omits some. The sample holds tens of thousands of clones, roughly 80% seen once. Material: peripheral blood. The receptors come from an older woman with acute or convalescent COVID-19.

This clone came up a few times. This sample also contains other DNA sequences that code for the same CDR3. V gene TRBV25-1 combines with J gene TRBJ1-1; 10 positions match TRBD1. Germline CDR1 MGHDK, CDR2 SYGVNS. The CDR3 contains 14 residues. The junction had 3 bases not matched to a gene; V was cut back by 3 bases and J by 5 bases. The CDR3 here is CASSDWTGGTEAFF. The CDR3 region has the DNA TGTGCCAGCAGTGACTGGACAGGGGGGACTGAAGCTTTCTTT.

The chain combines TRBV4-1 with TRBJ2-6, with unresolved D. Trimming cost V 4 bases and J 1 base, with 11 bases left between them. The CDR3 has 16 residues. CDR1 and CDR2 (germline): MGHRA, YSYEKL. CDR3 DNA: TGCGCCAGCAGCCCCTTTGAGAGGTCTGGGGCCAACGTCCTGACTTTC. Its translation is CASSPFERSGANVLTF.

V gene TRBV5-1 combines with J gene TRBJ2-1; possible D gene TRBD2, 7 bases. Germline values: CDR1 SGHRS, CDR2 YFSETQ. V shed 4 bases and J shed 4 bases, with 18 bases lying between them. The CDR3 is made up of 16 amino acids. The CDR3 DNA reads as TGCGCCAGCAGCGTGCTGGGGGCGGGGGAATACAATGAGCAGTTCTTC. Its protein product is CASSVLGAGEYNEQFF.

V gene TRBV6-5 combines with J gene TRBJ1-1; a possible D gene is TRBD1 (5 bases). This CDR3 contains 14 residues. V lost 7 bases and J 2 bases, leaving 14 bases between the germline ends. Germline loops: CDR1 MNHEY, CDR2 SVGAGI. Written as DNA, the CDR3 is TGTGCCAGCACCGATGGGCAGGGAAACACTGAAGCTTTCTTT. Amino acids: CASTDGQGNTEAFF.

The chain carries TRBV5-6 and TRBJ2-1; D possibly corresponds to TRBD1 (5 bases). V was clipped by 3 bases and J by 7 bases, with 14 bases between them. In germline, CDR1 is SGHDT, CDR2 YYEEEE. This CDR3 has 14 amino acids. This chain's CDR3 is CASSSSGAMNEQFF. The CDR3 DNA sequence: TGTGCCAGCAGCTCGTCTGGGGCCATGAATGAGCAGTTCTTC.

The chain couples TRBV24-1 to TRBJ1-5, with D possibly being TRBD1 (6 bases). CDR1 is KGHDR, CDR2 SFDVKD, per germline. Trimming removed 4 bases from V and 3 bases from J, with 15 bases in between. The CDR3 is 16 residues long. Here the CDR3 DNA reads TGTGCCACCAGTGACCCGACAGGAGGTCCCAATCAGCCCCAGCATTTT. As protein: CATSDPTGGPNQPQHF.

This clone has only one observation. DNA for the CDR3: TGTGCCAGCAGCTTAGGTCAGGGTGGGTACGAGCAGTACTTC. Translation gives CASSLGQGGYEQYF. The chain carries TRBV7-9 and TRBJ2-7, with a possible D match to TRBD1 (5 bases). Trimming pared 1 base from V and 4 bases from J, leaving 11 bases between. The CDR3 has 14 residues. Per the germline V gene, CDR1 is SEHNR and CDR2 is FQNEAQ (reference sequence).

The CDR3 loop reads CASSQERTFGNTIYF. CDR3 sequence (DNA): TGCGCCAGCAGCCAAGAAAGGACATTCGGAAACACCATATATTTT. The chain carries TRBV4-1 and TRBJ1-3, with D tentatively TRBD1 (5 bases). The germline V and J ends were trimmed by 0 bases and 4 bases, with 10 bases remaining between them. From germline, CDR1 is MGHRA and CDR2 YSYEKL. The CDR3 extends over 15 amino acids.

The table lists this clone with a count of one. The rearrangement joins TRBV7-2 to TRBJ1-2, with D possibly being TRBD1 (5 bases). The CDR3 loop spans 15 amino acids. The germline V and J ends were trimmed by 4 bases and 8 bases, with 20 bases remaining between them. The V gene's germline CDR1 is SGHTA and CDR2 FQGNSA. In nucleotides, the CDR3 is TGTGCCAGCAGCTCTAGCGGGGGAGGATTCCAGGGCTACACCTTC. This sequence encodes CASSSSGGGFQGYTF.

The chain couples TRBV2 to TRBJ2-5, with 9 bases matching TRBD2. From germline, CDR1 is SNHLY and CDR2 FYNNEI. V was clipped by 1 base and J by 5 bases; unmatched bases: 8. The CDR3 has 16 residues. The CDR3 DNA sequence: TGTGCCAGCAGTGAAGTCGGCGGGGGGGCAGGCGAGACCCAGTACTTC. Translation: CASSEVGGGAGETQYF.

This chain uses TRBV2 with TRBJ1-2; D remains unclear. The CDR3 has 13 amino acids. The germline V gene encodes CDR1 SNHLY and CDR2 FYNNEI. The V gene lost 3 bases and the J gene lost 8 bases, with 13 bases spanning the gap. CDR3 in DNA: TGTGCCAGCAGTGAGGGCCCTAACGAGGGCTACACCTTC. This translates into CASSEGPNEGYTF.

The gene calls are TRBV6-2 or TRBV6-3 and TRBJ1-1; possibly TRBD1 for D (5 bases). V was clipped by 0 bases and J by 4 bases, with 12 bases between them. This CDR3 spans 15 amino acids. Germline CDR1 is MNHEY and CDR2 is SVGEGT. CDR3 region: CASSYSTGVGTEAFF. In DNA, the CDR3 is TGTGCCAGCAGTTACTCGACGGGGGTGGGCACTGAAGCTTTCTTT.

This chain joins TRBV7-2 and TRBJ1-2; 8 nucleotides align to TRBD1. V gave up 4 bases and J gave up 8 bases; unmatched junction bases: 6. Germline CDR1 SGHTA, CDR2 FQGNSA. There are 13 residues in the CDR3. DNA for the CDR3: TGTGCCAGCAGCTCCCAGGGGGCGCGGGGCTACACCTTC. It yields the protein CASSSQGARGYTF.

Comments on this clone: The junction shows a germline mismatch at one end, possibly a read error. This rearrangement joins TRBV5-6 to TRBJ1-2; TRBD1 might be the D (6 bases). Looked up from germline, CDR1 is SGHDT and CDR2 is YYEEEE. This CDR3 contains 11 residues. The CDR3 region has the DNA TGTGCCAGCAGCTTAGGGGGACGGATAATCTTC. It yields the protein CASSLGGRIIF. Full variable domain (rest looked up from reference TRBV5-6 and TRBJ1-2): DAGVTQSPTHLIKTRGQQVTLRCSPKSGHDTVSWYQQALGQGPQFIFQYYEEEERQRGNFPDRFSGHQFPNYSSELNVNALLLGDSALYLCASSLGGRIIFGSGTRLTVV.

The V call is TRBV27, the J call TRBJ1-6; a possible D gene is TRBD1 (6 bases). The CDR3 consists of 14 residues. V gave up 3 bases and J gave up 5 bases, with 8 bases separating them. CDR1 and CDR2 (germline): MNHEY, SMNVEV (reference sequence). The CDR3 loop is CASSLTGHNSPLHF. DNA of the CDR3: TGTGCCAGCAGTTTGACAGGACATAATTCACCCCTCCACTTT.

CDR3 sequence: CASSFMTANTGELFF. The CDR3, as DNA: TGTGCCAGCAGCTTCATGACAGCGAACACCGGGGAGCTGTTTTTT. The chain employs TRBV5-5 and TRBJ2-2; D is perhaps TRBD1 (5 bases). Germline CDR1 reads SGHKS; CDR2 reads YYEKEE (reference sequence). This CDR3 is built from 15 residues. The V end was cut by 2 bases, the J end by 0 bases, with 8 bases between.

The CDR3 loop is CASRRSGGSYNEQFF. The CDR3, as DNA: TGTGCCAGCAGACGTAGCGGGGGCTCCTACAATGAGCAGTTCTTC. The V call is TRBV11-2, the J call TRBJ2-1; 9 positions agree with TRBD2. Trimming at V came to 6 bases and at J to 0 bases, leaving 3 bases not matched to a gene. Germline CDR1 reads SGHAT; CDR2 reads FQNNGV. The CDR3 loop spans 15 amino acids.

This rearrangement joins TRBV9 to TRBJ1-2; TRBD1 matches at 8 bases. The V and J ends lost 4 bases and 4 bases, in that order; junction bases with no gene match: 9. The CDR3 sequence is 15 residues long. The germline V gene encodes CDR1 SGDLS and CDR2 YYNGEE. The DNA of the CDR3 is TGTGCCAGCAGCACAACGAGCAGGGGGCCCTATGGCTACACCTTC. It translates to CASSTTSRGPYGYTF.

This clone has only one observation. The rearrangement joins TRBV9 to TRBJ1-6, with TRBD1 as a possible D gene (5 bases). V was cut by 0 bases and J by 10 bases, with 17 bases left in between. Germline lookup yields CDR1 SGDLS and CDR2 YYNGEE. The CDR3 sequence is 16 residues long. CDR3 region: CASSVARGQGRSPLHF. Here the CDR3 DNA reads TGTGCCAGCAGCGTAGCGAGAGGACAAGGAAGGTCACCCCTCCACTTT.

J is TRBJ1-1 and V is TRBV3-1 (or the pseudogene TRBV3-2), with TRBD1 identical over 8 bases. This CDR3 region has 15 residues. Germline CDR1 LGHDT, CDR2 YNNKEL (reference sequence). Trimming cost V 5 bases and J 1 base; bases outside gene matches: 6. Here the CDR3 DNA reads TGTGCCAGCAGCTCCACCGGGACAGGGAACACTGAAGCTTTCTTT. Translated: CASSSTGTGNTEAFF.

The CDR3 DNA reads as TGTGCCAGCAGTGTTTCACTAGCGGGGGGAGCCCCGAACACCGGGGAGCTGTTTTTT. Its protein product is CASSVSLAGGAPNTGELFF. The V call is TRBV6-1, the J call TRBJ2-2; TRBD2 matches 12 bases. CDR1 and CDR2 (germline): MNHNS, SASEGT. The CDR3 is 19 residues long. Trimming at V came to 4 bases and at J to 0 bases, leaving 9 bases not matched to a gene.

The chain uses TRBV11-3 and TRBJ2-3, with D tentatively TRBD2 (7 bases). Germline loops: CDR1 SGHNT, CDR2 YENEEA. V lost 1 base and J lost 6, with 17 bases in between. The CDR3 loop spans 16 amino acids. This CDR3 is CASSLGYGGQVDTQYF. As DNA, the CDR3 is TGTGCCAGCAGCTTAGGGTACGGGGGGCAAGTCGATACGCAGTATTTT.

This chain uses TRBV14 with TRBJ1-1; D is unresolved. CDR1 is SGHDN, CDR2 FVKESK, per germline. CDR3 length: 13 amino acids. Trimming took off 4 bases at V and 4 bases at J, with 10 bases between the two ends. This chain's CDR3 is CASSLRGGTEAFF. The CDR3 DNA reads TGTGCCAGCAGCCTCCGGGGTGGCACTGAAGCTTTCTTT.

CDR3 DNA: TGTGCTAGGCCAGCGGGGGGTAGCACAGATACGCAGTATTTT. This sequence encodes CARPAGGSTDTQYF. The chain joins TRBV12-5 to TRBJ2-3; TRBD2 matches at 9 bases. V lost 9 bases and J lost 0; bases outside the gene matches: 4. Germline-derived CDR1 and CDR2 are LGHNT and FRNRAP. The CDR3 is 14 amino acids. The full variable domain, rest sourced from reference TRBV12-5 and TRBJ2-3, is DARVTQTPRHKVTEMGQEVTMRCQPILGHNTVFWYRQTMMQGLELLAYFRNRAPLDDSGMPKDRFSAEMPDATLATLKIQPSEPRDSAVYFCARPAGGSTDTQYFGPGTRLTVL.

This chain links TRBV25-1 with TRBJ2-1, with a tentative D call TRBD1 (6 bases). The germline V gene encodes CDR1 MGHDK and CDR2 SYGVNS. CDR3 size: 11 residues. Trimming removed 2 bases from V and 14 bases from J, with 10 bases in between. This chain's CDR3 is CASSEGQRKFF. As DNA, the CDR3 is TGTGCCAGCAGTGAAGGACAGAGGAAGTTCTTC.

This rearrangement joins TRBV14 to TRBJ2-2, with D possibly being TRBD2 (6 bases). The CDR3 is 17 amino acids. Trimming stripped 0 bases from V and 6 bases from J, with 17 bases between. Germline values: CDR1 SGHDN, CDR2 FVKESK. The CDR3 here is CASSQDHGLAVSGELFF. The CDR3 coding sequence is TGTGCCAGCAGCCAAGATCATGGGTTAGCGGTGTCCGGGGAGCTGTTTTTT.

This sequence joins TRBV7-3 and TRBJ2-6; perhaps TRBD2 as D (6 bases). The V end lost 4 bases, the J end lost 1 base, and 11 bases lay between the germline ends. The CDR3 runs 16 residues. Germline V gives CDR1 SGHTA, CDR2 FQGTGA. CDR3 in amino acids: CASSSTGVSGANVLTF. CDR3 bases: TGTGCCAGCAGCTCGACGGGGGTATCTGGGGCCAACGTCCTGACTTTC.

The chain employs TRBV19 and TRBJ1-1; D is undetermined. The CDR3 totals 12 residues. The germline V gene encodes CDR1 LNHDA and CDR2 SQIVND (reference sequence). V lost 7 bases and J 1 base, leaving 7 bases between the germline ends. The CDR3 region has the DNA TGTGCCAGTAAGAGCGGGAACACTGAAGCTTTCTTT. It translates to CASKSGNTEAFF.

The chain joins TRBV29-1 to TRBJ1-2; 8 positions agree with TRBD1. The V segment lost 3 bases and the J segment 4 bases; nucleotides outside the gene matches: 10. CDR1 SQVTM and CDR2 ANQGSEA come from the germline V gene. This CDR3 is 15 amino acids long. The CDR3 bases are TGCAGCGTTGAGAAGGGAGGACAGGGATCCTATGGCTACACCTTC. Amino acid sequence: CSVEKGGQGSYGYTF.

This CDR3 reads CASNIIIGYTF. The CDR3 coding sequence is TGTGCCAGCAACATAATCATCGGCTACACCTTC. V usage is TRBV21-1 and J usage is TRBJ1-2; the listed D gene, TRBD1, was not tested against the DNA. TRBV21-1 is recorded as a pseudogene. The CDR3 length is 11 residues.

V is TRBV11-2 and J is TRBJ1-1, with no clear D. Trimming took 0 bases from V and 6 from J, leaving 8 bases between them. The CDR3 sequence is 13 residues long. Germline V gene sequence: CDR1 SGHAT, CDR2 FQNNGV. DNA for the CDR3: TGTGCCAGCAGCTTAGAGACGGGTGCTGAAGCTTTCTTT. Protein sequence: CASSLETGAEAFF.